Listed here is a single TCR beta chain. Antigen unknown. These data come from a study of vaccination and CD4 T cells after COVID-19. Overall study: Convalescent donors were composed of six males and four females, of whom two were Hispanic.

Regarding treatment: approximately 10-day PBMC culture with coronavirus spike peptide pools or control peptides (ViraFEST assay). Cultured CD4+ T cells had their DNA profiled by the Oncomine TCR Beta short-read assay. TCRdb re-derived calls from the PCR reads in MiXCR, one entry per CDR3 protein. The repertoire includes around 12,000 distinct CDR3 sequences, around 74% of them detected once, and around 7.8% sits in the top ten. The CDR3 has 16 residues. V was clipped by 5 bases and J by 1 base, with 17 bases between them. Looked up from germline, CDR1 is SGHNT and CDR2 is YENEEA. V is TRBV11-3 and J is TRBJ1-1; the D gene is possibly TRBD1 (6 bases). The input for sequencing was CD4+ T cells from blood, cultured in vitro, taken after SARS-CoV-2 vaccination. This receptor was taken from a human donor who received a COVID-19 vaccine. The CDR3, as DNA: TGTGCCAGCAGCCCTTTGGGGGACACCGCGAACACTGAAGCTTTCTTT. Translated: CASSPLGDTANTEAFF.